The 25 T cell receptor beta chains presented below share a single source sample, sequenced in a study of blood T cells in healthy people across ages. Primed by a sample-barcoded 5' primer and a J-beta primer mix, a second PCR proceeded for 7 to 11 cycles. TCRdb recomputed calls from the 5' RACE reads with MiXCR, one row per CDR3 protein. The sample includes over 1,500,000 distinct CDR3 sequences, about 50% of them seen just once. The specimen sequenced was blood. The receptors shown here come from a woman in her 40s in good health.

The rearrangement joins TRBV6-6 to TRBJ2-1, with D unclear. Germline V gene sequence: CDR1 MNHNY, CDR2 SVGAGI (reference sequence). The CDR3 is made up of 12 amino acids. Trimming removed 9 bases at V and 13 bases at J, with 19 bases between. For the CDR3, the DNA is TGTGCCAGTCAGGAACCCCAAGAGACTCAGTTCTTC. This sequence encodes CASQEPQETQFF.

The gene calls are TRBV20-1 and TRBJ2-5, with D possibly matching TRBD2 (6 bases). This CDR3 comprises 12 residues. V lost 3 bases and J lost 11, with 16 bases in between. In germline, CDR1 is DFQATT, CDR2 SNEGSKA (reference sequence). CDR3 sequence reads: CSASGGGKAQYF. The DNA for the CDR3 is TGCAGTGCTAGCGGGGGAGGAAAGGCGCAGTACTTC.

A few counts support this clonotype. The CDR3 DNA reads as TGCGCCAGCAGCTTGTCGAGTGGGGGGGCCCAGGAGCAGTTCTTC. Translated, it gives CASSLSSGGAQEQFF. This chain joins TRBV5-1 and TRBJ2-1; TRBD2 might be the D (7 bases). From germline, CDR1 is SGHRS and CDR2 YFSETQ. CDR3 size: 15 residues. Trimming stripped 1 base from V and 10 bases from J, with 18 bases between.

The genes are TRBV20-1 and TRBJ1-2; 7 bases match TRBD1. The CDR3 totals 16 residues. The junction had 15 bases not matched to a gene; V was cut back by 6 bases and J by 2 bases. Germline CDR1 and CDR2: DFQATT and SNEGSKA (reference sequence). The CDR3 sequence: CSAQTGSEGQNYGYTF. The CDR3, as DNA: TGCAGTGCGCAGACAGGGTCAGAAGGGCAAAACTATGGCTACACCTTC.

This clonotype came up once. The V gene is TRBV28, the J gene TRBJ2-1; TRBD1 aligns across 10 bases. Germline V lookup: CDR1 MDHEN, CDR2 SYDVKM. The CDR3 length is 16 residues. V trimming: 5 bases; J trimming: 4 bases; junction bases outside the gene matches: 8. CDR3 bases: TGTGCCAGCAGTCCCGACCGGGACAGGGGTTACAATGAGCAGTTCTTC. Residues: CASSPDRDRGYNEQFF. Full variable domain (outside the CDR3, taken from reference TRBV28 and TRBJ2-1): DVKVTQSSRYLVKRTGEKVFLECVQDMDHENMFWYRQDPGLGLRLIYFSYDVKMKEKGDIPEGYSVSREKKERFSLILESASTNQTSMYLCASSPDRDRGYNEQFFGPGTRLTVL.

V usage is TRBV5-1 and J usage is TRBJ1-2, with D unclear. The CDR3 is 16 amino acids. V was cut by 1 base and J by 5 bases, with 18 bases left in between. Per germline, CDR1 SGHRS and CDR2 YFSETQ. The CDR3 is CASSLQDDFVLYGYTF. The CDR3 bases are TGCGCCAGCAGCTTGCAGGACGACTTCGTGTTGTATGGCTACACCTTC. The full variable domain, in which reference TRBV5-1 and TRBJ1-2 provide the parts outside the CDR3, is KAGVTQTPRYLIKTRGQQVTLSCSPISGHRSVSWYQQTPGQGLQFLFEYFSETQRNKGNFPGRFSGRQFSNSRSEMNVSTLELGDSALYLCASSLQDDFVLYGYTFGSGTRLTVV.

This clonotype was detected a few times. This sequence joins TRBV10-3 and TRBJ2-3, with 10 bases aligning to TRBD2. This CDR3 has 17 residues. The V gene's germline CDR1 is ENHRY and CDR2 SYGVKD. V lost 2 bases to trimming and J lost 4 bases; unmatched junction nucleotides: 9. DNA for the CDR3: TGTGCCATCAGTGAGCCGTACCTAGCGGGGGAGGCAGATACGCAGTATTTT. It encodes CAISEPYLAGEADTQYF.

This sequence joins TRBV25-1 and TRBJ1-2; TRBD1 aligns across 9 bases. Germline values: CDR1 MGHDK, CDR2 SYGVNS. The CDR3 spans 15 residues. Trimming took 2 bases from V and 7 from J; bases not matched to a gene: 8. The CDR3 sequence: CASSEGGTGNPGYTF. CDR3 bases: TGTGCCAGCAGTGAAGGGGGGACAGGGAACCCTGGCTACACCTTC.

This clonotype turned up a few times. CDR3 bases: TGTGCCAGCAGAACCCTTAGGCGGGTTTACCAAGAGACCCAGTACTTC. It encodes CASRTLRRVYQETQYF. The J gene is TRBJ2-5, the V gene TRBV28; D perhaps matches TRBD2 (5 bases). Germline loops: CDR1 MDHEN, CDR2 SYDVKM. V lost 6 bases and J lost 0, with 17 bases in between. The CDR3 totals 16 residues.

To note about this clonotype: The junction differs from germline at one of its ends, possibly a read error. The chain recombines TRBV29-1 with TRBJ1-2, with 7 bases aligning to TRBD1. The CDR3 loop spans 13 amino acids. CDR1 and CDR2 (germline): SQVTM, ANQGSEA. The CDR3 DNA sequence: TGCAGCGTGGATAACAGGGGAAACTTTGGCTACACCTTC. This gives the protein CSVDNRGNFGYTF.

In this sample, this clonotype turned up a few times. The chain combines TRBV20-1 with TRBJ1-5; D gene unclear. This CDR3 has 13 residues. The germline gives CDR1 DFQATT, CDR2 SNEGSKA (reference sequence). With 1 base removed from V and 0 bases from J, the gap between germline ends came to 4 bases. The CDR3 protein is CSARANSNQPQHF. CDR3 nucleotides: TGCAGTGCTAGAGCCAATAGCAATCAGCCCCAGCATTTT.

The rearrangement links TRBV4-1 to TRBJ2-3, with a weak D call TRBD2 (6 bases). The V end lost 7 bases, the J end lost 6 bases, and 23 bases lay between the germline ends. Germline-derived CDR1 and CDR2 are MGHRA and YSYEKL. The length of the CDR3 is 16 residues. This CDR3 reads CASTQFSGSAGDTQYF. DNA for the CDR3: TGCGCCAGCACCCAGTTTTCCGGGTCGGCGGGGGATACGCAGTATTTT.

The chain uses TRBV3-1 and TRBJ1-1; TRBD1 agrees at 7 bases. V shed 3 bases and J 10 bases; nucleotides not matched to a gene: 14. Germline V gene data show CDR1 as LGHDT and CDR2 as YNNKEL (reference sequence). The CDR3 has 15 amino acids. Written as DNA, the CDR3 is TGTGCCAGCAGCCAGAGGGACAGAAGTAGGTGGAGAGCTTTCTTT. Protein sequence: CASSQRDRSRWRAFF. The whole variable domain, remainder taken from reference TRBV3-1 and TRBJ1-1, is DTAVSQTPKYLVTQMGNDKSIKCEQNLGHDTMYWYKQDSKKFLKIMFSYNNKELIINETVPNRFSPKSPDKAHLNLHINSLELGDSAVYFCASSQRDRSRWRAFFGQGTRLTVV.

The chain joins TRBV5-5 to TRBJ1-2, with D tentatively TRBD1 (6 bases). The CDR3 is made up of 15 amino acids. Per germline, CDR1 SGHKS and CDR2 YYEKEE (reference sequence). V was shortened by 0 bases and J by 4 bases, with 13 bases between the two germline ends. The CDR3 protein is CASSLEWTAVYGYTF. In DNA form, the CDR3 reads TGTGCCAGCAGCTTGGAATGGACAGCCGTCTATGGCTACACCTTC.

The V and J genes are TRBV5-1 and TRBJ2-3, with TRBD2 matching 9 bases. Germline V lookup: CDR1 SGHRS, CDR2 YFSETQ. The ends lost 0 bases at V and 5 bases at J; junction bases unmatched: 7. The CDR3 totals 16 residues. CDR3 region: CASSLEASGAGDTQYF. The CDR3 bases are TGCGCCAGCAGCTTGGAGGCTAGCGGGGCAGGAGATACGCAGTATTTT.

The chain combines TRBV6-6 with TRBJ1-2; D unclear. Germline CDR1 MNHNY, CDR2 SVGAGI (reference sequence). The V gene lost 6 bases and the J gene lost 6 bases, with 11 bases spanning the gap. The CDR3 sequence is 12 residues long. The CDR3: CASRNPADGYTF. CDR3 nucleotide sequence: TGTGCCAGCAGGAACCCCGCAGATGGCTACACCTTC.

With respect to this clonotype: The junction and the germline gene differ at one end; a read error may be behind it. The chain combines TRBV7-6 with TRBJ1-5, with D perhaps TRBD1 (6 bases). The germline V gene encodes CDR1 SGHVS and CDR2 FNYEAQ. The CDR3 sequence is 19 residues long. The CDR3 DNA is TGTGCCAGCAGCCCCTCTTTTGGCAGGGGTGTGTCTATCAATCAGCCCCTGCATTTT. Its protein product is CASSPSFGRGVSINQPLHF. Using reference TRBV7-6 and TRBJ1-5 for the parts outside the CDR3, the full variable domain is GAGVSQSPRYKVTKRGQDVALRCDPISGHVSLYWYRQALGQGPEFLTYFNYEAQQDKSGLPNDRFSAERPEGSISTLTIQRTEQRDSAMYRCASSPSFGRGVSINQPLHFGDGTRLSIL.

V usage is TRBV24-1 and J usage is TRBJ2-1; TRBD1 is a possible D gene (5 bases). The CDR3 is made up of 15 amino acids. V was clipped by 4 bases and J by 7 bases, with 16 bases between them. The germline gives CDR1 KGHDR, CDR2 SFDVKD. CDR3 residues: CATSDPQTTDNEQFF. In DNA, the CDR3 is TGTGCCACCAGTGACCCGCAAACGACAGATAATGAGCAGTTCTTC.

This clonotype was detected only a few times. V is TRBV5-6 and J is TRBJ2-5, with a weak D call TRBD2 (5 bases). Trimming left V 0 bases short and J 4 bases short, with 10 bases between. The CDR3 runs 14 residues. From germline, CDR1 is SGHDT and CDR2 YYEEEE. This CDR3 is CASSLGGAPETQYF. The DNA of the CDR3 is TGTGCCAGCAGCTTGGGGGGAGCGCCAGAGACCCAGTACTTC.

The chain recombines TRBV10-3 with TRBJ1-5, with 11 bases matching TRBD1. Germline loops: CDR1 ENHRY, CDR2 SYGVKD. V gave up 6 bases and J gave up 6 bases; unmatched junction bases: 10. The CDR3 has 16 amino acids. CDR3 in amino acids: CAISQPDRGRFQPQHF. For the CDR3, the DNA is TGTGCCATCAGCCAACCGGACAGGGGGCGCTTTCAGCCCCAGCATTTT.

This clonotype was seen only a few times. The V and J genes are TRBV4-1 and TRBJ2-7; the D is unclear. V dropped 0 bases and J dropped 7 bases, with 22 bases sitting between them. Per the germline V gene, CDR1 is MGHRA and CDR2 is YSYEKL. This CDR3 contains 17 residues. CDR3 in amino acids: CASSQDPPDPPYNEQYF. As DNA, the CDR3 is TGCGCCAGCAGCCAAGATCCGCCAGACCCTCCCTACAATGAGCAGTACTTC.

The chain carries TRBV6-2 or TRBV6-3 and TRBJ1-5; 8 positions match TRBD1. This CDR3 contains 16 residues. Germline loops: CDR1 MNHEY, CDR2 SVGEGT. V shed 6 bases and J 4 bases; nucleotides not matched to a gene: 11. CDR3 amino acids: CASSISGQGGNQPQHF. CDR3 nucleotides: TGTGCCAGCAGCATCTCTGGACAGGGTGGTAATCAGCCCCAGCATTTT.

This clonotype showed up just once. This chain links TRBV24-1 with TRBJ1-1, with 11 bases that match TRBD1. Trimming took 5 bases from V and 4 from J; bases not matched to a gene: 8. The germline V gene encodes CDR1 KGHDR and CDR2 SFDVKD. The length of the CDR3 is 16 residues. CDR3 sequence (DNA): TGTGCCACCAGTGCAGCGGGACAGGGGGAGGCCACTGAAGCTTTCTTT. It yields the protein CATSAAGQGEATEAFF.

V is TRBV6-6 and J is TRBJ1-5; 8 bases line up with TRBD1. V was pared by 7 bases and J by 4 bases, with 12 bases of the junction left unmatched. The CDR3 loop spans 16 amino acids. Germline V lookup: CDR1 MNHNY, CDR2 SVGAGI (reference sequence). The CDR3: CASTLGGTGTNQPQHF. In DNA, the CDR3 is TGTGCCAGCACTTTGGGCGGGACAGGCACGAATCAGCCCCAGCATTTT.

The table lists this clonotype with many counts. This rearrangement joins TRBV10-1 to TRBJ2-5, with a weak D call TRBD2 (5 bases). The germline V gene has CDR1 WNHNN and CDR2 SYGVQD (reference sequence). With 6 bases removed from V and 1 base from J, the gap between germline ends came to 15 bases. The CDR3 covers 15 residues. The CDR3 region has the DNA TGCGCCAGCAGCGACGGGGATTCACCCCAAGAGACCCAGTACTTC. Encoded protein: CASSDGDSPQETQYF.